The 20 T cell receptor beta chains below were found in one sample sequenced in a study of radiation and T cells in renal cell carcinoma. Treatment given: treatment-naive control, cytoreductive nephrectomy. Clones were sequenced by immunoSEQ multiplex PCR, and TCRdb holds only the in-frame ones, with some missing. The table shows approximately 9,400 clones, with 58% occurring only once. Sequences were derived from tumor tissue, sampled from a patient whose treatment was nephrectomy without radiotherapy. These receptors came from a middle-aged man with renal cell carcinoma.

A few counts support this clone. The chain carries TRBV18 and TRBJ1-3; D not resolved. The CDR3 has 16 residues. Trimming took 3 bases from V and 1 from J, leaving 13 bases between them. Germline lookup yields CDR1 KGHSH and CDR2 LQKENI. This CDR3 is CASSPTVTESGNTIYF. The CDR3 nucleotides read TGTGCCAGCTCACCGACTGTGACCGAATCTGGAAACACCATATATTTT.

The genes are TRBV30 and TRBJ2-7, with a possible D match to TRBD2 (5 bases). Trimming cost V 3 bases and J 1 base, with 19 bases left between them. The CDR3 is made up of 16 amino acids. Looked up from germline, CDR1 is GTSNPN and CDR2 is SVGIG (reference sequence). This CDR3 reads CAWSNPQTRGSYEQYV. The CDR3 DNA sequence: TGTGCCTGGAGCAATCCTCAGACCCGGGGATCCTACGAGCAGTACGTC.

The chain is built from TRBV20-1 and TRBJ2-5; D not resolved. V was pared by 7 bases and J by 2 bases, with 8 bases between. This CDR3 region has 11 residues. The V gene's germline CDR1 is DFQATT and CDR2 SNEGSKA (reference sequence). Here the CDR3 DNA reads TGCAGTGTGAAGGGACAAGAGACCCAGTACTTC. Encoded protein: CSVKGQETQYF.

The genes are TRBV5-4 and TRBJ2-1; tentatively, D is TRBD1 (6 bases). Germline V lookup: CDR1 SGHNT, CDR2 YYREEE (reference sequence). This CDR3 is built from 15 residues. V was trimmed by 5 bases and J by 5 bases, leaving 17 bases between them. The chain's CDR3 is CASSPDQGSHNEQFF. The CDR3 DNA sequence: TGTGCCAGCAGTCCAGATCAGGGGTCCCACAATGAGCAGTTCTTC.

This clone was found a few times. This chain joins TRBV7-3 and TRBJ2-3; D might be TRBD2 (5 bases). There are 14 residues in the CDR3. The ends were cut back, 5 bases at V and 1 base at J, with 10 bases in the middle. The germline gives CDR1 SGHTA, CDR2 FQGTGA. For the CDR3, the DNA is TGTGCCAGCAGCCGGGAAGCGCGCACAGATACGCAGTATTTT. It yields the protein CASSREARTDTQYF.

The V gene is TRBV10-3, the J gene TRBJ2-7; TRBD1 matches 7 bases. With V trimmed by 10 bases and J by 5 bases, 5 bases remained unmatched. The length of the CDR3 is 11 residues. The germline V gene has CDR1 ENHRY and CDR2 SYGVKD. The CDR3, as DNA: TGTGCCACCAAGGGACAGAACGAGCAGTACGTC. This gives the protein CATKGQNEQYV.

The chain combines TRBV7-3 with TRBJ2-5; D may be TRBD1 or TRBD2 (5 bases each). This CDR3 is built from 16 residues. Germline lookup yields CDR1 SGHTA and CDR2 FQGTGA. Trimming removed 5 bases from V and 0 bases from J, with 16 bases in between. This CDR3 reads CASSPGHNIYQETQYF. For the CDR3, the DNA is TGTGCCAGCAGCCCGGGGCATAACATCTACCAAGAGACCCAGTACTTC. The full variable domain, rest sourced from reference TRBV7-3 and TRBJ2-5, is GAGVSQTPSNKVTEKGKYVELRCDPISGHTALYWYRQSLGQGPEFLIYFQGTGAADDSGLPNDRFFAVRPEGSVSTLKIQRTERGDSAVYLCASSPGHNIYQETQYFGPGTRLLVL.

The chain uses TRBV7-2 and TRBJ2-7, with 9 nucleotides matching TRBD1. CDR3 size: 14 residues. Trimming cost V 5 bases and J 3 bases; bases outside gene matches: 5. CDR1 and CDR2 (germline): SGHTA, FQGNSA. CDR3 DNA sequence: TGTGCCAGCAGCGTACAGACAGGGGGCTACGAGCAGTACTTC. It encodes CASSVQTGGYEQYF. Full variable domain (rest looked up from reference TRBV7-2 and TRBJ2-7): GAGVSQSPSNKVTEKGKDVELRCDPISGHTALYWYRQSLGQGLEFLIYFQGNSAPDKSGLPSDRFSAERTGGSVSTLTIQRTQQEDSAVYLCASSVQTGGYEQYFGPGTRLTVT.

This rearrangement joins TRBV6-5 to TRBJ1-2; 7 bases are shared with TRBD1. This CDR3 has 14 amino acids. The junction had 12 bases not matched to a gene; V was cut back by 6 bases and J by 8 bases. The germline CDR1 and CDR2 sequences are MNHEY and SVGAGI. DNA of the CDR3: TGTGCCAGCAGCCTCCGACAGGGATTGGGAGGCTACACCTTC. Protein: CASSLRQGLGGYTF.

The J gene is TRBJ2-7, the V gene TRBV4-3; 10 nucleotides match TRBD1. Trimming cost V 5 bases and J 4 bases; bases outside gene matches: 8. CDR3 length: 15 residues. Germline V CDR1 and CDR2: LGHNA, YSLEER. The CDR3 nucleotides read TGCGCCAGCAGCTTCTCCGGGACAGGGGAATACGAGCAGTACTTC. Translating it yields CASSFSGTGEYEQYF.

The gene calls are TRBV7-9 and TRBJ2-1, with D possibly being TRBD2 (6 bases). The germline gives CDR1 SEHNR, CDR2 FQNEAQ (reference sequence). CDR3 length: 15 amino acids. V dropped 5 bases and J dropped 2 bases, with 13 bases sitting between them. The CDR3 bases are TGTGCCAGCAGCCATCGGGACTCACCCTACAATGAGCAGTTCTTC. This encodes CASSHRDSPYNEQFF.

There are a few counts of this clone. The chain employs TRBV29-1 and TRBJ2-3; 13 bases line up with TRBD2. V shed 6 bases, J shed 4 bases, and the junction held 7 bases outside the gene matches. This CDR3 spans 15 amino acids. Germline assignment: CDR1 SQVTM and CDR2 ANQGSEA. CDR3 loop: CSVRTSGSWADTQYF. The CDR3 bases are TGCAGCGTAAGGACTAGCGGGAGCTGGGCAGATACGCAGTATTTT.

The CDR3 DNA reads TGCGCCAGCAGCTGGGGGGACGGACAAGAGACCCAGTACTTC. Its protein is CASSWGDGQETQYF. The chain has TRBV5-1 and TRBJ2-5, with D possibly matching TRBD2 (6 bases). There are 14 residues in the CDR3. Trimming stripped 3 bases from V and 2 bases from J, with 11 bases between. Germline lookup yields CDR1 SGHRS and CDR2 YFSETQ.

The chain has TRBV7-2 and TRBJ2-7; D is unclear. The CDR3 runs to 14 residues. Trimming took off 1 base at V and 3 bases at J, with 10 bases between the two ends. Germline V gives CDR1 SGHTA, CDR2 FQGNSA. In DNA, the CDR3 is TGTGCCAGCAGCTTAGATACGATCAACTACGAGCAGTACTTC. Translation: CASSLDTINYEQYF. The complete variable domain, with remaining parts taken from reference TRBV7-2 and TRBJ2-7, reads GAGVSQSPSNKVTEKGKDVELRCDPISGHTALYWYRQSLGQGLEFLIYFQGNSAPDKSGLPSDRFSAERTGGSVSTLTIQRTQQEDSAVYLCASSLDTINYEQYFGPGTRLTVT.

This clone was detected once. The V gene is TRBV21-1, the J gene TRBJ2-3; TRBD1 is the table's D call, not checked against the DNA. TRBV21-1 is labeled a pseudogene. The CDR3 totals 16 residues. CDR3 coding DNA: TGTGCCAGCAGCAAAGAGTCGACAGAAATCACAGATACGCAGTATTTT. This sequence encodes CASSKESTEITDTQYF.

The chain couples TRBV9 to TRBJ2-7; 7 bases fit TRBD1. CDR3 length: 14 residues. The germline CDR1 and CDR2 sequences are SGDLS and YYNGEE. The V and J ends lost 3 bases and 5 bases, in that order; junction bases with no gene match: 8. The CDR3 region has the DNA TGTGCCAGCAGCGAACAGGGGATTCAGGACGAGCAGTACTTC. This sequence encodes CASSEQGIQDEQYF.

The chain employs TRBV6-5 and TRBJ2-7; D unclear. The CDR3 covers 13 residues. The ends were cut back, 6 bases at V and 7 bases at J, with 16 bases in the middle. Germline V gene lookup returns CDR1 MNHEY and CDR2 SVGAGI. CDR3 nucleotides: TGTGCCAGCAGCTTAGACCCAAGTGGAGAGCAGTACTTC. Protein sequence: CASSLDPSGEQYF.

This clone is medium-sized (0.01 to 0.1%) by share. The rearrangement links TRBV6-5 to TRBJ1-3; weak D call: TRBD1 (5 bases). This CDR3 region has 11 residues. From germline, CDR1 is MNHEY and CDR2 SVGAGI. Trimming removed 6 bases from V and 10 bases from J, with 10 bases in between. CDR3 in amino acids: CASRAGGTIYF. The CDR3 region has the DNA TGTGCCAGCAGGGCCGGGGGAACCATATATTTT.

This chain links TRBV7-9 with TRBJ2-7, with 7 bases identical to TRBD2. The CDR3 covers 13 residues. From germline, CDR1 is SEHNR and CDR2 FQNEAQ (reference sequence). J was trimmed by 0 bases and V by 8 bases; bases with no gene match: 4. The DNA of the CDR3 is TGTGCCAGCGGTTGGGACTACTCCTACGAGCAGTACTTC. This gives the protein CASGWDYSYEQYF. Combining the CDR3 with reference TRBV7-9 and TRBJ2-7 gives the whole variable domain DTGVSQNPRHKITKRGQNVTFRCDPISEHNRLYWYRQTLGQGPEFLTYFQNEAQLEKSRLLSDRFSAERPKGSFSTLEIQRTEQGDSAMYLCASGWDYSYEQYFGPGTRLTVT.

This clone came up once. The gene calls are TRBV5-1 and TRBJ2-5; tentatively, D is TRBD1 (6 bases). CDR3 length: 14 amino acids. The V end lost 0 bases, the J end lost 5 bases, and 11 bases lay between the germline ends. Per the germline V gene, CDR1 is SGHRS and CDR2 is YFSETQ. As DNA, the CDR3 is TGCGCCAGCAGCTTGGGGACAGTTCGGGAGACCCAGTACTTC. Its translation: CASSLGTVRETQYF.